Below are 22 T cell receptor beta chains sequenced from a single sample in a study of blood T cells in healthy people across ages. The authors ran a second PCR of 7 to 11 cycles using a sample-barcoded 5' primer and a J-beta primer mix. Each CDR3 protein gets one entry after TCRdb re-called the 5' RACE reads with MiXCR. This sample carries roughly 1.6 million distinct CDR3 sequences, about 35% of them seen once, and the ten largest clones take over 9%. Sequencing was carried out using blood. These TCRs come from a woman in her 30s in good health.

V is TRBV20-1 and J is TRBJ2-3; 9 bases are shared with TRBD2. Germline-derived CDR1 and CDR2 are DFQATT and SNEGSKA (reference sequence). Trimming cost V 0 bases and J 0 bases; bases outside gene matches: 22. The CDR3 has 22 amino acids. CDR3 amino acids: CSARDLAGEASGMAPSTDTQYF. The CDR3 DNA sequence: TGCAGTGCTAGAGATCTCGCCGGGGAGGCTAGCGGGATGGCCCCTAGCACAGATACGCAGTATTTT.

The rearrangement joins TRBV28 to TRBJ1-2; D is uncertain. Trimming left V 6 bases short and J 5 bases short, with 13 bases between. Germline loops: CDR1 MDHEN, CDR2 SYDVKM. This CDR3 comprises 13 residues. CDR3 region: CASRDHSWYGYTF. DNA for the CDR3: TGTGCCAGCAGGGATCACAGCTGGTATGGCTACACCTTC.

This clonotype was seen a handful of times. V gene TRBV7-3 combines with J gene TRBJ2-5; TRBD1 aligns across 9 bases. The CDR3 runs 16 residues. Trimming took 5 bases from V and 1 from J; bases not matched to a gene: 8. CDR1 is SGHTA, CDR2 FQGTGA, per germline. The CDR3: CASSRFGTGIQETQYF. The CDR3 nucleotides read TGTGCCAGCAGCCGATTCGGGACAGGGATCCAAGAGACCCAGTACTTC.

CDR3 sequence: CASSLLGTMSSPTQYF. CDR3 sequence (DNA): TGTGCCAGCAGTTTACTCGGGACAATGTCCTCGCCGACCCAGTACTTC. This rearrangement joins TRBV28 to TRBJ2-5, with D maybe TRBD1 (6 bases). Per the germline V gene, CDR1 is MDHEN and CDR2 is SYDVKM. Trimming took 2 bases from V and 7 from J, leaving 20 bases between them. This CDR3 is 16 amino acids long.

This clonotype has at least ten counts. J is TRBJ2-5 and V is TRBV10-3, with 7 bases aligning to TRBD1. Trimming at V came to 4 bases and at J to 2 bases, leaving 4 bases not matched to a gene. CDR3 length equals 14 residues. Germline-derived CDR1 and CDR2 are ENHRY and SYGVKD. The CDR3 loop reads CAISGTGDQETQYF. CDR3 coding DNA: TGTGCCATCAGTGGGACAGGAGATCAAGAGACCCAGTACTTC.

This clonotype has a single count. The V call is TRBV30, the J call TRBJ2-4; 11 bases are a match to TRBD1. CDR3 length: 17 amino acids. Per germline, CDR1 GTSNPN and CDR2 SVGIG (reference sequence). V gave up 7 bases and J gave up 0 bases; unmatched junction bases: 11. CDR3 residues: CASTRDRGIIAKNIQYF. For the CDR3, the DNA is TGTGCCTCAACCCGGGACAGGGGGATTATAGCCAAAAACATTCAGTACTTC.

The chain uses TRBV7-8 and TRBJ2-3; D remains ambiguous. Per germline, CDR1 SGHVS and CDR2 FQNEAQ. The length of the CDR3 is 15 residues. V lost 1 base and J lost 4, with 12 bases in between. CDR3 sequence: CASSLDKPGADTQYF. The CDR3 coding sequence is TGTGCCAGCAGCTTAGATAAGCCAGGAGCAGATACGCAGTATTTT.

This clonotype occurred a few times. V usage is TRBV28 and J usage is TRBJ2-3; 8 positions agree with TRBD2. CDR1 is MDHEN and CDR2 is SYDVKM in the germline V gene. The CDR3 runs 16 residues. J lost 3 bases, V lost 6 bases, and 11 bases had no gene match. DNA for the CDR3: TGTGCCAGCAGCCTGTCGACCCGCGGGGGGACAGATACGCAGTATTTT. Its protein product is CASSLSTRGGTDTQYF. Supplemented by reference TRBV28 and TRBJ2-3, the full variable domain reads DVKVTQSSRYLVKRTGEKVFLECVQDMDHENMFWYRQDPGLGLRLIYFSYDVKMKEKGDIPEGYSVSREKKERFSLILESASTNQTSMYLCASSLSTRGGTDTQYFGPGTRLTVL.

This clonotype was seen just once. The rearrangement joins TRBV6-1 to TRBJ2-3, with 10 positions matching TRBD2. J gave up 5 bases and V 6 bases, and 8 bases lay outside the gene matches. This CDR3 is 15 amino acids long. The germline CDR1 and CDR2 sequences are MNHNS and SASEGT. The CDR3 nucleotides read TGTGCCAGCAGCGAGAGCGGGGGGGCCGAAGATACGCAGTATTTT. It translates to CASSESGGAEDTQYF.

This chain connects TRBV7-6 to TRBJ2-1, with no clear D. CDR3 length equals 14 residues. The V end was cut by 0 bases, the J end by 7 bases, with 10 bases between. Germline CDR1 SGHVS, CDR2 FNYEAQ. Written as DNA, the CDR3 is TGTGCCAGCAGCTTAGCCGGGTTCGTGAATGAGCAGTTCTTC. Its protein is CASSLAGFVNEQFF.

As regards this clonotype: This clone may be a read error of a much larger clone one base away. Written as DNA, the CDR3 is TGTGCCGGCAGTGAGGCGAATACGCAGTATTTT. This encodes CAGSEANTQYF. This sequence joins TRBV12-3 or TRBV12-4 and TRBJ2-3, with no clear D. The CDR3 extends over 11 amino acids.

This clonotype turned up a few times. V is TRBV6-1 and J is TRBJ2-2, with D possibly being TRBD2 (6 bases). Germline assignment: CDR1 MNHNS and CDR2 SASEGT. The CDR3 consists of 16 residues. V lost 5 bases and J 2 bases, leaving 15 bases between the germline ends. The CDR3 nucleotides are TGTGCCAGCAGTAAATGGGAGGAGGTAAACACCGGGGAGCTGTTTTTT. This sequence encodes CASSKWEEVNTGELFF.

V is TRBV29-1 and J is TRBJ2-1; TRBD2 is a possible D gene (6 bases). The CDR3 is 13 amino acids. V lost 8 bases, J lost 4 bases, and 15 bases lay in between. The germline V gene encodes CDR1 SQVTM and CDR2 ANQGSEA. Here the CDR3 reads CSTAGTPYNEQFF. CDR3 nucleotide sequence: TGCAGCACTGCGGGGACGCCGTACAATGAGCAGTTCTTC.

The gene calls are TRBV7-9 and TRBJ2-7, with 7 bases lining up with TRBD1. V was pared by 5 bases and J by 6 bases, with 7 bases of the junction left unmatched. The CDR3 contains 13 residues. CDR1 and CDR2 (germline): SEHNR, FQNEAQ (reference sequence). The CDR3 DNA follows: TGTGCCAGCAGCACAACAGGGGCCAGCGAGCAGTACTTC. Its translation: CASSTTGASEQYF.

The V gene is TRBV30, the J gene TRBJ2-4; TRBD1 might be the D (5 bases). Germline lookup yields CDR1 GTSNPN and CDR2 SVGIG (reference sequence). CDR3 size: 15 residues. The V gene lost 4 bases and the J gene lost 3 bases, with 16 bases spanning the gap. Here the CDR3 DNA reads TGTGCCTGGAAAAGGACGCTCGACAGCAAAAACATTCAGTACTTC. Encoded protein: CAWKRTLDSKNIQYF. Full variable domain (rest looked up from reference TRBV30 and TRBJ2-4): SQTIHQWPATLVQPVGSPLSLECTVEGTSNPNLYWYRQAAGRGLQLLFYSVGIGQISSEVPQNLSASRPQDRQFILSSKKLLLSDSGFYLCAWKRTLDSKNIQYFGAGTRLSVL.

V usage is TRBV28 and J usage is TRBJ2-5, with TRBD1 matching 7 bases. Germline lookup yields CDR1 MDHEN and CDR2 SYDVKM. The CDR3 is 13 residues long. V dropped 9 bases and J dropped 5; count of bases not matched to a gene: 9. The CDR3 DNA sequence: TGTGCCAGTACCTCACAGGGGTGGGAGACCCAGTACTTC. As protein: CASTSQGWETQYF.

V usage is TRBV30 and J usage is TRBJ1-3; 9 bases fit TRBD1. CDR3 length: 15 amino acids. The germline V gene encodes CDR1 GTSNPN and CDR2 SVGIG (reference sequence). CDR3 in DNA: TGTGCTTGTGGTTCCGGGACAGGGATTGGGAACACCATATATTTT. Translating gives CACGSGTGIGNTIYF. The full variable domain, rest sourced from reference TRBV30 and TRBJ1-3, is SQTIHQWPATLVQPVGSPLSLECTVEGTSNPNLYWYRQAAGRGLQLLFYSVGIGQISSEVPQNLSASRPQDRQFILSSKKLLLSDSGFYLCACGSGTGIGNTIYFGEGSWLTVV.

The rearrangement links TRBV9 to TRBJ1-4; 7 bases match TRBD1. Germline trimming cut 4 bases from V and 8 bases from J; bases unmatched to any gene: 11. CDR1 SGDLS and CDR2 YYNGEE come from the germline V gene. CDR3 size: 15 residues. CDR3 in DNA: TGTGCCAGCAGCCCGAGACAGGGCGTAGAGGAAAAACTGTTTTTT. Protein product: CASSPRQGVEEKLFF.

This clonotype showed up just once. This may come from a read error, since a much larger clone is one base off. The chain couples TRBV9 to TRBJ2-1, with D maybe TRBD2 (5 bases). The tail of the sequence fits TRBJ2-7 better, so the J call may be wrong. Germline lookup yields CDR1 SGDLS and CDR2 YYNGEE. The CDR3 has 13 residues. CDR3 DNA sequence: TGTGCCAGCAGCCCCGGGAACTACAATGAGCAGTACTTC. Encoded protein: CASSPGNYNEQYF.

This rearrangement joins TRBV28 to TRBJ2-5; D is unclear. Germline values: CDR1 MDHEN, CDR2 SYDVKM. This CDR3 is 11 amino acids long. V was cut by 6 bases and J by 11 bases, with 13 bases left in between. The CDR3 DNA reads TGTGCCAGCAGCTACATTGGTGAGCAGTACTTC. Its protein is CASSYIGEQYF.

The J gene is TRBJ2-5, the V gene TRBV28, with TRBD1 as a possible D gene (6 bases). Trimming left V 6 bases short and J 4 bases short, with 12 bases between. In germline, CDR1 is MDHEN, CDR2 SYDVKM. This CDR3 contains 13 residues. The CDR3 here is CASSWTDRETQYF. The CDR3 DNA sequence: TGTGCCAGCAGCTGGACGGACAGAGAGACCCAGTACTTC. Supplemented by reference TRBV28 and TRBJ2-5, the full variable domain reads DVKVTQSSRYLVKRTGEKVFLECVQDMDHENMFWYRQDPGLGLRLIYFSYDVKMKEKGDIPEGYSVSREKKERFSLILESASTNQTSMYLCASSWTDRETQYFGPGTRLLVL.

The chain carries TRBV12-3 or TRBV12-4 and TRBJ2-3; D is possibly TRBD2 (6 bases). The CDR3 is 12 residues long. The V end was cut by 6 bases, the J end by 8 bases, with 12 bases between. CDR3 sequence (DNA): TGTGCCAGCAGGTGGGGAGGTGTTACGCAGTATTTT. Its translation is CASRWGGVTQYF.